This T cell receptor beta chain was recorded in a study of Graves' ophthalmopathy and Graves' hyperthyroidism. The CDR3 length is 14 residues. V lost 4 bases to trimming and J lost 5 bases; unmatched junction nucleotides: 2. CDR1 and CDR2 (germline): SGHTA, FQGNSA. Amplifying from RNA transcripts, the study obtained TCR beta CDR3 regions. First-round RT-PCR used HTBI primers; second-round multiplex PCR followed. TCRdb ran MiXCR on the multiplex PCR reads and lists one entry per CDR3 protein. The repertoire includes about 740,000 distinct CDR3 sequences, 35% to 50% of them detected once, and around 40% sits in the top ten. This clonotype was counted at least ten times.

The J gene is TRBJ1-5, the V gene TRBV7-2, with 10 bases matching TRBD1. The sequence came from an adult man with Graves' ophthalmopathy. The specimen was peripheral blood. CDR3 coding DNA: TGTGCCAGCAGCTGGGACAGGGGATATCAGCCCCAGCATTTT. Its protein product is CASSWDRGYQPQHF.